This TCR beta chain was recovered during a study of lymphopenia after photon versus proton radiotherapy. Clones were sequenced by immunoSEQ multiplex PCR, and TCRdb holds only the in-frame ones, with some missing. The data show 15,000 or so clones, approximately 90% seen once. This CDR3 contains 18 residues. The germline CDR1 and CDR2 sequences are SGHRS and YFSETQ. Trimming left V 5 bases short and J 5 bases short, with 28 bases between. This clone was counted once. The gene calls are TRBV5-1 and TRBJ1-2; no reliable D call. Sequences were derived from peripheral blood, sampled from a patient treated with proton-based radiotherapy. The sequence derives from a woman in her sixties with cholangiocarcinoma. Some clones in this sample may be carry-over from other donors' samples. In DNA, the CDR3 is TGCGCCAGCAGTTTCTTCTTTGTCTCTCCCCAGACCTTTTATGGCTACACCTTC. It is translated as CASSFFFVSPQTFYGYTF.